This is a list of T cell receptor beta chains from one sample in a study of blood T cell repertoires in COVID-19. TCRdb keeps only in-frame clones here, not all; method: immunoSEQ multiplex PCR. This sample has roughly 150,000 clones; 70% to 85% occur once, and the top ten carry 15% to 20%. The sample comprised PBMCs or T cells enriched from blood (not recorded which). Receptor source: a woman in her 70s in a cohort exposed to, infected with or recovered from COVID-19 (not recorded which). CDR3s include the opening cysteine and the closing phenylalanine or tryptophan. Fields, in order: J gene, clone size, D gene, V gene, CDR3 DNA, CDR3 protein. D genes are given only for firm matches. Size values are once, few and many counts, or a class for expanded clones, and some rows have none.

TRBJ1-2,-,TRBD1,TRBV7-9,TGTGCCAGCAGCTTGAGGGCAGACAGGGCGGACTATGGCTACACCTTC,CASSLRADRADYGYTF
TRBJ1-4,-,TRBD1,TRBV3-1/TRBV3-2,TGTGCCAGCAGCCGGGAACAGGGGGAAAAACTGTTTTTT,CASSREQGEKLFF
TRBJ1-6,-,-,TRBV28,TGTGCCAGCCAGTCGGGGGGAGCTAATTCACCCCTCCACTTT,CASQSGGANSPLHF
TRBJ2-2,-,TRBD2,TRBV6-2/TRBV6-3,TGTGCCAGCACCCCGCGGGGGAGTGCGAACACCGGGGAGCTGTTTTTT,CASTPRGSANTGELFF
TRBJ2-2,-,TRBD2,TRBV5-1,TGCGCCAGCAGCTTAATAGCGGGAGTTGACACCGGGGAGCTGTTTTTT,CASSLIAGVDTGELFF
TRBJ2-1,-,-,TRBV18,TGTGCCAGCTCACCGTCTAGTAGCTCCTACAATGAGCAGTTCTTC,CASSPSSSSYNEQFF
TRBJ2-7,-,-,TRBV6-5,TGTGCCAGCAGTTACCAGGGCACCTACGAGCAGTACTTC,CASSYQGTYEQYF
TRBJ1-1,few,TRBD1,TRBV4-3,TGCGCCAGCAGCCCCATGGGGGACAGGGGCACTGAAGCTTTCTTT,CASSPMGDRGTEAFF
TRBJ2-3,-,TRBD2,TRBV5-1,TGCGCCAGCAGCTTGGGACTAGCGGGACCCACAGATACGCAGTATTTT,CASSLGLAGPTDTQYF
TRBJ1-5,-,-,TRBV2,TGTGCCAGCACCTGGACAGCTTCTAATCAGCCCCAGCATTTT,CASTWTASNQPQHF
TRBJ2-7,-,-,TRBV28,TGTGCCAGCAGTTTATTCGGGAGACAAACCTACGAGCAGTACTTC,CASSLFGRQTYEQYF
TRBJ2-7,-,-,TRBV27,TGTGCCAGCAGGCTCATGGGGGCCTCCTACGAGCAGTACTTC,CASRLMGASYEQYF
TRBJ1-6,-,-,TRBV18,TGTGCCAGTCATCCTATTAGGGGACCCCTCCACTTT,CASHPIRGPLHF
TRBJ1-2,-,TRBD1,TRBV7-3,TGTGCCAGAGGGGGGTTGAGTGGGACAGTGAACTATGGCTACACCTTC,CARGGLSGTVNYGYTF
TRBJ2-4,-,-,TRBV19,TGTGCCAGTATGGGACACCGCACAAACATTCAGTACTTC,CASMGHRTNIQYF
TRBJ2-2,-,TRBD2,TRBV18,TGTGCCAGCTCACCCCCCGGGGCGGGAGGTCCAACGAACACCGGGGAGCTGTTTTTT,CASSPPGAGGPTNTGELFF
TRBJ1-2,once,TRBD1,TRBV10-2,TGCGCCAGCAGTCCGGACAGGAACTATGGCTACACCTTC,CASSPDRNYGYTF
TRBJ1-6,-,-,TRBV7-3,TGTGCCAGCAGTCCGGATCGGGATTCACCCCTCCACTTT,CASSPDRDSPLHF
TRBJ2-1,few,TRBD2,TRBV28,TGTGCCACCTCAACCTCGGGACTAGCGGGCTACAATGAGCAGTTCTTC,CATSTSGLAGYNEQFF
TRBJ1-5,-,-,TRBV28,TGTGCCAGCAGTTTGGGAGGGACTAGCAATCAGCCCCAGCATTTT,CASSLGGTSNQPQHF
TRBJ2-7,-,-,TRBV6-5,TGTGCCAGCAGTTACGCCGGGGACGAGCAGTACTTC,CASSYAGDEQYF
TRBJ2-3,-,-,TRBV29-1,TGCAGCGGGGGAGTTACATACACAGATACGCAGTATTTT,CSGGVTYTDTQYF
TRBJ2-2,-,-,TRBV7-7,TGTGCTAGCAGCTTAGGGCTGAACACCGGGGAGCTGTTTTTT,CASSLGLNTGELFF
TRBJ2-3,-,TRBD2,TRBV11-3,TGTGCCAGCAGCTTAGCAAAAGGAAGGGGTGGCGGGAGGCTCACAGATACGCAGTATTTT,CASSLAKGRGGGRLTDTQYF
TRBJ1-4,-,TRBD1,TRBV18,TGTGCCAGCTCATACCCGACAGGGTCTCGGCCTAATGAAAAACTGTTTTTT,CASSYPTGSRPNEKLFF
TRBJ1-6,-,-,TRBV5-1,TGCGCCAGCAGCTTGGCAGGGTCCGATTCACCCCTCCACTTT,CASSLAGSDSPLHF
TRBJ2-7,-,-,TRBV4-1,TGCGCCAGCAGCCAAGATACATCGACAGGCCTATCCTACGAGCAGTACTTC,CASSQDTSTGLSYEQYF
TRBJ2-1,-,TRBD2,TRBV28,TGTGCCAGCAGGCAAACTAGCGGGAGCGATCTTATCAATGAGCAGTTCTTC,CASRQTSGSDLINEQFF
TRBJ2-1,-,TRBD1,TRBV7-9,TGTGCCAGCAGCAAGACAGGGGGTAATGAGCAGTTCTTC,CASSKTGGNEQFF
TRBJ1-1,-,TRBD1,TRBV28,TGTGCCAGCAGTTTCTATCGATTGGGGGGGACAGGGGGCACTGAAGCTTTCTTT,CASSFYRLGGTGGTEAFF
TRBJ1-3,-,TRBD1,TRBV6-5,TGTGCCAGCAGTCTCCAGGGGGCGTTGGGAAACACCATATATTTT,CASSLQGALGNTIYF
TRBJ2-2,-,TRBD2,TRBV28,TGTGCCAGCAGTACCCCGGGACTAGCGGGATCTGGGGAGCTGTTTTTT,CASSTPGLAGSGELFF
TRBJ1-1,-,TRBD1,TRBV7-2,TGTGCCAGCAGCCACCAGGGGGGTTACACTGAAGCTTTCTTT,CASSHQGGYTEAFF
TRBJ1-2,once,-,TRBV11-3,TGTGCCAGCAGCTTAGATCCGGCAGGGTACTATGGCTACACCTTC,CASSLDPAGYYGYTF
TRBJ2-5,-,-,TRBV3-1/TRBV3-2,TGTGCCAGCAGCCAAGGTTTCTTTACGGGGCAAGAGACCCAGTACTTC,CASSQGFFTGQETQYF
TRBJ1-6,-,-,TRBV18,TGTGCCAGCTCAAATACACTAGACCTGAATTCACCCCTCCACTTT,CASSNTLDLNSPLHF